This T cell receptor (beta chain) appears in the sequencing data of a study of cytomegalovirus exposure and HLA in healthy donors. Regarding the study as a whole: A later analysis appeared to link common viral pathogens to several of the most significant clusters.

60 Vbeta and 13 Jbeta primers were used in PCR. TCRdb keeps only in-frame clones here, not all; method: immunoSEQ multiplex PCR. The sample carries 100,000 to 150,000 clones, about 80% recorded once. Details on this clone: Its specificity is not known.

Per the germline V gene, CDR1 is SQVTM and CDR2 is ANQGSEA. This CDR3 is 12 amino acids long. Sequencing was carried out using PBMCs. This TCR came from a man aged 35 to 55 in good health and CMV-seronegative. This chain links TRBV29-1 with TRBJ2-1; 14 bases match TRBD2. The CDR3 here is CRGLAGDSEQFF. In nucleotides, the CDR3 is TGCAGGGGACTAGCGGGAGACAGTGAGCAGTTCTTC.